This passage covers 7 T cell receptor beta chains from one sample sequenced in a study of blood T cell repertoires in COVID-19. Produced via immunoSEQ multiplex PCR; TCRdb's table is partial and in-frame only. The repertoire holds roughly 180,000 clones, about four fifths seen once, with around 8.1% in the top ten. The sample was peripheral blood. Receptors were obtained from a woman aged 55-69 years with COVID-19, enrolled during active disease.

This chain links TRBV19 with TRBJ2-5; the D gene is possibly TRBD2 (6 bases). Trimming left V 5 bases short and J 4 bases short, with 14 bases between. Germline CDR1 and CDR2: LNHDA and SQIVND (reference sequence). This CDR3 comprises 14 residues. CDR3 bases: TGTGCCAGTAGTGGAGGGTATCGGGGAGAGACCCAGTACTTC. Amino acids: CASSGGYRGETQYF.

This chain uses TRBV3-1 (or the pseudogene TRBV3-2) with TRBJ1-3, with D unresolved. V was pared by 4 bases and J by 0 bases, with 7 bases between. This CDR3 region has 14 residues. Per germline, CDR1 LGHDT and CDR2 YNNKEL (reference sequence). CDR3 sequence reads: CASSPPGSGNTIYF. In DNA, the CDR3 is TGTGCCAGCAGCCCTCCGGGCTCTGGAAACACCATATATTTT.

The V gene is TRBV7-2, the J gene TRBJ2-3; perhaps TRBD1 as D (5 bases). Germline V gives CDR1 SGHTA, CDR2 FQGNSA. V dropped 3 bases and J dropped 2 bases, with 9 bases sitting between them. This CDR3 is built from 14 residues. In nucleotides, the CDR3 is TGTGCCAGCAGCTTTTCAGGGTTCACAGATACGCAGTATTTT. It specifies CASSFSGFTDTQYF.

The chain carries TRBV7-2 and TRBJ2-3; D not certain. Trimming shortened V by 1 base and J by 1 base, and 9 bases separated the two germline ends. Germline loops: CDR1 SGHTA, CDR2 FQGNSA. The CDR3 is 15 residues long. The CDR3 nucleotides are TGTGCCAGCAGCTTAGAGGTAGCACGCACAGATACGCAGTATTTT. Its protein is CASSLEVARTDTQYF.

The chain recombines TRBV7-2 with TRBJ1-1, with D tentatively TRBD1 (6 bases). CDR1 and CDR2 from the germline V gene are SGHTA and FQGNSA. The CDR3 totals 14 residues. Trimming cost V 4 bases and J 11 bases, with 20 bases left between them. This chain's CDR3 is CASSSFSRPQGAFF. The DNA for the CDR3 is TGTGCCAGCAGCTCGTTTAGTAGACCCCAGGGGGCTTTCTTT.

The chain is built from TRBV10-3 and TRBJ1-2; 7 nucleotides match TRBD1. The CDR3 is 13 residues long. Germline assignment: CDR1 ENHRY and CDR2 SYGVKD. V shed 7 bases, J shed 7 bases, and the junction held 9 bases outside the gene matches. CDR3 nucleotides: TGTGCCATCATCGACAGGGTACGAGGTGGCTACACCTTC. The encoded protein is CAIIDRVRGGYTF.

The table lists this clone with a count of one. The chain combines TRBV11-2 with TRBJ2-2; weak D call: TRBD2 (5 bases). CDR3 length equals 14 residues. V was shortened by 4 bases and J by 6 bases, with 12 bases between the two germline ends. Germline loops: CDR1 SGHAT, CDR2 FQNNGV. CDR3 region: CASSSIRESGELFF. DNA of the CDR3: TGTGCCAGCAGCTCAATACGGGAATCCGGGGAGCTGTTTTTT.